This section outlines one T cell receptor (beta chain) sequence together with its context. Described time point: after dendritic cell vaccination, including at tumor progression/relapse. The data were produced by immunoSEQ multiplex PCR, yet TCRdb's version contains in-frame clones alone and is incomplete. The repertoire holds roughly 100,000 clones, with around 91% as singletons. The data are from a study of glioma-infiltrating T cells after dendritic cell vaccination. Sequencing used blood, obtained after dendritic cell vaccination. This receptor was identified in a human donor with glioblastoma.

The CDR3 coding sequence is TGTGCCAGCAGCTTCCGACAGGGGATCCCTTCACCCCACTTTACGAATGAAGCTTTCTTT. Amino acids: CASSFRQGIPSPHFTNEAFF. The rearrangement links TRBV21-1 to TRBJ1-1; the DNA was not used to check the table's D call, TRBD1. TRBV21-1 represents a pseudogene. The CDR3 runs 20 residues.